One and the same sample provided the 29 T cell receptor beta chains below, sequenced in a study of response to subunit inactivated influenza vaccine. Each CDR3 protein is one row after TCRdb ran MiXCR on the RT-PCR reads. Among around 790,000 distinct CDR3 sequences listed, 21% were seen once. The source material was PBMCs from blood, sampled roughly 5 days after vaccination. The source is a man aged 50 to 59 who received an inactivated influenza vaccine.

The V and J genes are TRBV2 and TRBJ2-7, with TRBD2 identical over 8 bases. With V trimmed by 6 bases and J by 2 bases, 12 bases remained unmatched. Germline V gene lookup returns CDR1 SNHLY and CDR2 FYNNEI. This CDR3 comprises 16 residues. The CDR3 protein is CASSTAGTRGTYEQYF. Here the CDR3 DNA reads TGTGCCAGCAGCACAGCCGGGACTAGGGGCACCTACGAGCAGTACTTC.

The chain carries TRBV28 and TRBJ2-5; D remains ambiguous. The CDR3 loop spans 15 amino acids. Trimming cost V 2 bases and J 4 bases, with 14 bases left between them. CDR1 MDHEN and CDR2 SYDVKM come from the germline V gene. CDR3 residues: CASSLGGPPLETQYF. The CDR3 coding sequence is TGTGCCAGCAGTTTAGGCGGTCCCCCTTTAGAGACCCAGTACTTC.

CDR3 loop: CASSRGLAETQYF. For the CDR3, the DNA is TGTGCCAGCAGCCGTGGACTAGCGGAGACCCAGTACTTC. The chain carries TRBV7-9 and TRBJ2-5, with 9 bases aligning to TRBD2. The J segment lost 5 bases and the V segment lost 5 bases, leaving 3 bases of the junction unmatched. CDR3 length equals 13 residues. The germline V gene has CDR1 SEHNR and CDR2 FQNEAQ (reference sequence).

This chain links TRBV5-6 with TRBJ2-1, with 12 bases fitting TRBD2. The V segment lost 4 bases and the J segment 3 bases; nucleotides outside the gene matches: 5. CDR1 is SGHDT and CDR2 is YYEEEE in the germline V gene. The CDR3 is 16 residues long. In nucleotides, the CDR3 is TGTGCCAGCAGCCGAACTAGCGGGAGGTTCTACAATGAGCAGTTCTTC. This encodes CASSRTSGRFYNEQFF.

This clonotype was picked up many times. V and J are TRBV25-1 and TRBJ2-1; 16 nucleotides align to TRBD2. This CDR3 is 18 amino acids long. The V and J ends lost 4 bases and 5 bases, in that order; junction bases with no gene match: 8. Germline V CDR1 and CDR2: MGHDK, SYGVNS. Here the CDR3 reads CASSGGLAGGPNNNEQFF. DNA of the CDR3: TGTGCCAGCAGTGGGGGACTAGCGGGAGGGCCCAACAACAATGAGCAGTTCTTC. Using reference TRBV25-1 and TRBJ2-1 for the parts outside the CDR3, the full variable domain is EADIYQTPRYLVIGTGKKITLECSQTMGHDKMYWYQQDPGMELHLIHYSYGVNSTEKGDLSSESTVSRIRTEHFPLTLESARPSHTSQYLCASSGGLAGGPNNNEQFFGPGTRLTVL.

This clonotype has ten or more counts. The chain combines TRBV20-1 with TRBJ2-5, with D hard to call. The CDR3 spans 11 residues. V lost 4 bases, J lost 5 bases, and 8 bases lay in between. Per the germline V gene, CDR1 is DFQATT and CDR2 is SNEGSKA (reference sequence). For the CDR3, the DNA is TGCAGTGCTATTGCTTATGAGACCCAGTACTTC. Translating gives CSAIAYETQYF.

The chain is built from TRBV7-2 and TRBJ2-7; D may be TRBD1 (6 bases). Looked up from germline, CDR1 is SGHTA and CDR2 is FQGNSA. The V end lost 2 bases, the J end lost 4 bases, and 12 bases lay between the germline ends. CDR3 length equals 14 residues. CDR3 sequence: CASSLLWQGYEQYF. CDR3 bases: TGTGCCAGCAGCTTACTATGGCAGGGGTACGAGCAGTACTTC. Full variable domain (outside the CDR3, taken from reference TRBV7-2 and TRBJ2-7): GAGVSQSPSNKVTEKGKDVELRCDPISGHTALYWYRQSLGQGLEFLIYFQGNSAPDKSGLPSDRFSAERTGGSVSTLTIQRTQQEDSAVYLCASSLLWQGYEQYFGPGTRLTVT.

This clonotype was counted between two and nine times. The chain recombines TRBV14 with TRBJ2-1, with 8 bases aligning to TRBD2. The germline gives CDR1 SGHDN, CDR2 FVKESK. The CDR3 consists of 15 residues. Germline trimming cut 5 bases from V and 4 bases from J; bases unmatched to any gene: 7. The CDR3 here is CASSLPGLGYNEQFF. The DNA of the CDR3 is TGTGCCAGCAGCTTACCGGGACTAGGGTACAATGAGCAGTTCTTC. Together with reference TRBV14 and TRBJ2-1, the CDR3 gives the full variable domain: EAGVTQFPSHSVIEKGQTVTLRCDPISGHDNLYWYRRVMGKEIKFLLHFVKESKQDESGMPNNRFLAERTGGTYSTLKVQPAELEDSGVYFCASSLPGLGYNEQFFGPGTRLTVL.

The rearrangement uses TRBV7-3 and TRBJ2-7; tentatively, D is TRBD1 (6 bases). The CDR3 length is 13 residues. Trimming pared 6 bases from V and 3 bases from J, leaving 12 bases between. In germline, CDR1 is SGHTA, CDR2 FQGTGA. CDR3 sequence reads: CASRLGQFYEQYF. Here the CDR3 DNA reads TGTGCCAGCAGGTTAGGACAGTTCTACGAGCAGTACTTC.

This clonotype was recorded many times. The chain employs TRBV30 and TRBJ2-2; D is ambiguous. The CDR3 has 14 residues. V lost 2 bases to trimming and J lost 1 base, with 8 bases between them. In germline, CDR1 is GTSNPN, CDR2 SVGIG (reference sequence). Written as DNA, the CDR3 is TGTGCCTGGAGTCTGGCCCGGAACACCGGGGAGCTGTTTTTT. It is translated as CAWSLARNTGELFF.

This clonotype was detected a few times. J is TRBJ1-6 and V is TRBV12-3 or TRBV12-4, with 7 bases identical to TRBD1. The CDR3 loop spans 13 amino acids. V was clipped by 6 bases and J by 7 bases; unmatched bases: 3. The CDR3 loop reads CASRQGQNSPLHF. CDR3 sequence (DNA): TGTGCCAGCAGACAGGGACAGAATTCACCCCTCCACTTT.

J is TRBJ2-1 and V is TRBV15; TRBD2 matches 9 bases. The CDR3 runs to 14 residues. Germline V CDR1 and CDR2: LNHNV, YYDKDF (reference sequence). Trimming at V came to 4 bases and at J to 7 bases, leaving 5 bases not matched to a gene. In nucleotides, the CDR3 is TGTGCCACCAGCATCGGGACTAGCTGGAATGAGCAGTTCTTC. Translation: CATSIGTSWNEQFF.

The rearrangement uses TRBV20-1 and TRBJ2-7; D not certain. Germline V CDR1 and CDR2: DFQATT, SNEGSKA (reference sequence). The CDR3 is 12 residues long. The ends were cut back, 3 bases at V and 3 bases at J, with 9 bases in the middle. CDR3 amino acids: CSASNQYYEQYF. The DNA for the CDR3 is TGCAGTGCTAGTAATCAGTACTACGAGCAGTACTTC.

V usage is TRBV20-1 and J usage is TRBJ1-6; weak D call: TRBD1 (6 bases). The CDR3 length is 15 residues. Germline lookup yields CDR1 DFQATT and CDR2 SNEGSKA (reference sequence). With 3 bases removed from V and 7 bases from J, the gap between germline ends came to 16 bases. CDR3 bases: TGCAGTGCTAGCTCCGGGACATCTATAAATTCACCCCTCCACTTT. Amino acids: CSASSGTSINSPLHF.

The sample holds a few counts of this clonotype. DNA for the CDR3: TGTGCCAGCAGCCCTGGGACGGGAGGAGAGCAGTTCTTC. Translation gives CASSPGTGGEQFF. V usage is TRBV7-3 and J usage is TRBJ2-1; 7 bases agree with TRBD2. Germline V lookup: CDR1 SGHTA, CDR2 FQGTGA. The CDR3 extends over 13 amino acids. V shed 5 bases, J shed 10 bases, and the junction held 8 bases outside the gene matches.

The chain joins TRBV12-3 or TRBV12-4 to TRBJ2-1, with a weak D call TRBD2 (5 bases). V shed 4 bases and J shed 0 bases, with 10 bases lying between them. This CDR3 has 15 residues. In nucleotides, the CDR3 is TGTGCCAGCAGTTCCGAGCGGAGCTCCTACAATGAGCAGTTCTTC. Its translation is CASSSERSSYNEQFF.

This sequence joins TRBV20-1 and TRBJ2-1; D is perhaps TRBD1 or TRBD2 (5 bases each). V was cut by 3 bases and J by 8 bases, with 8 bases left in between. The germline V gene has CDR1 DFQATT and CDR2 SNEGSKA (reference sequence). This CDR3 comprises 11 residues. CDR3 sequence reads: CSASEGYEQFF. CDR3 nucleotides: TGCAGTGCTAGTGAGGGGTATGAGCAGTTCTTC.

This chain links TRBV20-1 with TRBJ2-1; 9 positions agree with TRBD2. The CDR3 is 14 amino acids. Trimming removed 0 bases from V and 6 bases from J; junction bases left unmatched: 3. From germline, CDR1 is DFQATT and CDR2 SNEGSKA (reference sequence). The CDR3 loop reads CSARESGRPNEQFF. For the CDR3, the DNA is TGCAGTGCTAGAGAGAGCGGGAGGCCCAATGAGCAGTTCTTC.

This clonotype was counted between two and nine times. CDR3 sequence: CATSDPRQGANEQFF. The CDR3 bases are TGTGCCACCAGTGATCCACGACAGGGGGCGAATGAGCAGTTCTTC. The chain employs TRBV24-1 and TRBJ2-1; 10 bases align to TRBD1. Germline CDR1 is KGHDR and CDR2 is SFDVKD. The CDR3 runs to 15 residues. The J segment lost 7 bases and the V segment lost 3 bases, leaving 5 bases of the junction unmatched.

In its sample, this clonotype was seen once. This chain links TRBV6-1 with TRBJ2-1, with 14 bases identical to TRBD2. With 7 bases clipped from V and 8 bases from J, the junction kept 7 bases outside the gene matches. This CDR3 region has 15 residues. Germline CDR1 MNHNS, CDR2 SASEGT. CDR3 sequence: CASTESGLAGDEQFF. CDR3 DNA: TGTGCCAGCACCGAATCGGGACTAGCGGGAGATGAGCAGTTCTTC.

This clonotype was counted only a few times. The rearrangement joins TRBV12-3 or TRBV12-4 to TRBJ1-2; D might be TRBD1 (5 bases). Trimming shortened V by 7 bases and J by 5 bases, and 14 bases separated the two germline ends. The CDR3 contains 13 residues. The CDR3 region is CASNVGLSYGYTF. CDR3 sequence (DNA): TGTGCCAGCAATGTGGGACTGAGTTATGGCTACACCTTC.

The V and J genes are TRBV7-2 and TRBJ2-2; TRBD2 is a possible D gene (5 bases). The CDR3 totals 15 residues. The germline V gene has CDR1 SGHTA and CDR2 FQGNSA. Trimming pared 1 base from V and 9 bases from J, leaving 15 bases between. The CDR3 sequence: CASSLEVTTNRELFF. CDR3 coding DNA: TGTGCCAGCAGCTTAGAGGTGACTACTAACCGGGAGCTGTTTTTT.

To note about this clonotype: The junction departs from the called germline gene at one end, perhaps through a read error. The rearrangement links TRBV5-5 to TRBJ2-3, with TRBD2 matching 10 bases. The germline V gene has CDR1 SGHKS and CDR2 YYEKEE (reference sequence). The CDR3 length is 15 residues. The CDR3 region has the DNA TGTGCCAGCAGGTTGGGGCCTAGCGGGGGAGATACGCAGTATTTT. As protein: CASRLGPSGGDTQYF.

This clonotype showed up just a few times. The rearrangement joins TRBV28 to TRBJ2-1; 14 nucleotides line up with TRBD2. Per the germline V gene, CDR1 is MDHEN and CDR2 is SYDVKM. The CDR3 covers 17 residues. Losses at the gene ends were 5 bases for V and 3 bases for J; bases not matched to a gene: 6. CDR3 DNA sequence: TGTGCCAGCAGTCTGGGACTAGCGGGAGATAACTACAATGAGCAGTTCTTC. This gives the protein CASSLGLAGDNYNEQFF.

This clonotype came up many times. The V gene is TRBV7-3, the J gene TRBJ2-2; possible D gene TRBD1, 6 bases. Germline CDR1 SGHTA, CDR2 FQGTGA. V was cut by 3 bases and J by 8 bases, with 19 bases left in between. This CDR3 is built from 16 residues. CDR3 DNA sequence: TGTGCCAGCAGCTTGCTCGGGGCAGGGGAAATGGGGGAGCTGTTTTTT. Protein sequence: CASSLLGAGEMGELFF. Filled out from reference TRBV7-3 and TRBJ2-2, the complete variable domain reads GAGVSQTPSNKVTEKGKYVELRCDPISGHTALYWYRQSLGQGPEFLIYFQGTGAADDSGLPNDRFFAVRPEGSVSTLKIQRTERGDSAVYLCASSLLGAGEMGELFFGEGSRLTVL.

This clonotype has more than one count but fewer than ten. This chain links TRBV28 with TRBJ2-3; no firm D call. Germline V CDR1 and CDR2: MDHEN, SYDVKM. This CDR3 is built from 13 residues. The V end lost 2 bases, the J end lost 8 bases, and 11 bases lay between the germline ends. CDR3 bases: TGTGCCAGCAGTTTAGAACCCGTTCGTACGCAGTATTTT. Amino acids: CASSLEPVRTQYF.

This clonotype was picked up a small number of times. The chain combines TRBV20-1 with TRBJ1-1; no definite D call. The V end was cut by 5 bases, the J end by 5 bases, with 9 bases between. Germline values: CDR1 DFQATT, CDR2 SNEGSKA (reference sequence). The CDR3 spans 11 residues. The CDR3 sequence: CSAAPGTEAFF. CDR3 nucleotides: TGCAGTGCTGCCCCCGGTACTGAAGCTTTCTTT.

This sequence joins TRBV30 and TRBJ2-7, with D hard to call. The germline V gene has CDR1 GTSNPN and CDR2 SVGIG (reference sequence). V was trimmed by 1 base and J by 5 bases, leaving 9 bases between them. The CDR3 consists of 12 residues. The CDR3, as DNA: TGTGCCTGGAGTGAAGGGTGGGACGAGCAGTACTTC. It translates to CAWSEGWDEQYF.

The chain has TRBV18 and TRBJ2-2, with 13 bases fitting TRBD2. Per the germline V gene, CDR1 is KGHSH and CDR2 is LQKENI. The CDR3 covers 17 residues. J gave up 4 bases and V 5 bases, and 7 bases lay outside the gene matches. CDR3 sequence: CASSAGLAGDLTGELFF. CDR3 coding DNA: TGTGCCAGCTCAGCAGGACTAGCGGGGGACCTCACCGGGGAGCTGTTTTTT.